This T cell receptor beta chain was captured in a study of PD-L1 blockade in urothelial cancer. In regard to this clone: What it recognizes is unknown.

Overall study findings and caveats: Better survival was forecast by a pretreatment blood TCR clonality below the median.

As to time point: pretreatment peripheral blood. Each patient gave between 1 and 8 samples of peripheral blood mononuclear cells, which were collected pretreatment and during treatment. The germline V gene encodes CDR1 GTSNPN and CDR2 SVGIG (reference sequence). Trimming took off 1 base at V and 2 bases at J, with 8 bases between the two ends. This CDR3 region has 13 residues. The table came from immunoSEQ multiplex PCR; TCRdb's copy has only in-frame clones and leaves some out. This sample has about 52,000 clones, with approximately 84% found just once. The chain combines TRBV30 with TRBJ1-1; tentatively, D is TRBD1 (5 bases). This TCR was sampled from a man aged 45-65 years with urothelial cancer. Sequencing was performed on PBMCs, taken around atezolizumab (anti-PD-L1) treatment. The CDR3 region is CAWSGQHNTEAFF. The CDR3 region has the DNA TGTGCCTGGAGTGGACAGCATAACACTGAAGCTTTCTTT.